The clone carrying this T cell receptor beta chain occurred many times. Its antigen is undetermined. Unique molecular identifiers were incorporated during preparation of the TCRbeta library. TCRdb recomputed calls from the PCR reads with MiXCR, one row per CDR3 protein. This sample has roughly 670,000 distinct CDR3 sequences, with 10% to 15% found just once. The data derive from a study of T-cell reconstitution after alpha-beta-depleted transplantation in children. General observations from the study: Several hundred expanded graft clones reportedly supplied alpha-beta T cells about two months after transplant. One year after transplant, T-cell counts and diversity came mostly from newly produced T cells.

The V segment lost 6 bases and the J segment 8 bases; nucleotides outside the gene matches: 10. The germline gives CDR1 SGHKS, CDR2 YYEKEE (reference sequence). CDR3 length: 15 residues. V gene TRBV5-5 combines with J gene TRBJ2-3; TRBD2 matches at 12 bases. The sample here was PBMCs, taken before TCRalphabeta/CD19-depleted stem cell transplant. The source is a girl aged 2-10 years with congenital amegakaryocytic thrombocytopenia, due to receive a stem cell transplant. The CDR3 loop is CASTLLTSGSTTQYF. The CDR3 DNA follows: TGTGCCAGCACCCTTTTGACTAGCGGGAGTACTACGCAGTATTTT.